This T cell receptor beta chain originates from a study of blood T cell repertoires in COVID-19. Study information: Sites across the United States, Italy and Spain contributed samples from acute and convalescent COVID-19. PBMCs, B-cell-depleted T cells, or T cells provided the cDNA or gDNA that made up the material.

Trimming pared 4 bases from V and 0 bases from J, leaving 10 bases between. CDR1 and CDR2 from the germline V gene are MNHEY and SVGAGI. The length of the CDR3 is 14 residues. As handled by the study authors: Cell counts per sample came from amplifying reference gene primers. The assay was immunoSEQ multiplex PCR, and TCRdb's table has in-frame clones only and misses some. V, J and clone size derive from that table, while D and trimming were established from the DNA sequence. The sample records around 140,000 clones, approximately 80% being singletons. The receptor was derived from a human donor in a cohort sampled during active COVID-19. Material: peripheral blood. This sequence joins TRBV6-5 and TRBJ2-7, with D unclear. The CDR3, as DNA: TGTGCCAGCAGTTTCAGCGTAGGCTCCTACGAGCAGTACTTC. Translation gives CASSFSVGSYEQYF.